The clone carrying this T cell receptor beta chain was recorded at least ten times. This entry comes from a study of T cells in Graves' hyperthyroidism and ophthalmopathy. Disease lasting under 3 months, a NOSPECS grade of at least 4, and a Clinical Activity Score of at least 3 were features of the ophthalmopathy patients. PBMCs stemmed from under 11 ml fresh peripheral blood. What was amplified from RNA transcripts were TCR beta CDR3 regions. HTBI primers were employed in a first-round RT-PCR of the TCR CDR3. TCRdb re-called the multiplex PCR reads with MiXCR, one entry per CDR3 protein. Among 400,000 to 500,000 distinct CDR3 sequences listed, roughly 15% were seen once. The TCR comes from a young man with Graves' ophthalmopathy. The sample taken for sequencing was blood.

The CDR3 DNA reads TGTGCCAGCAGTTTCCGAGGGCCTCAGCCCCAGCATTTT. It translates to CASSFRGPQPQHF. The V and J genes are TRBV12-3 or TRBV12-4 and TRBJ1-5; D is ambiguous. This CDR3 has 13 residues. Trimming stripped 3 bases from V and 6 bases from J, with 9 bases between.